This note documents a single T cell receptor beta chain sequence. V trimming: 8 bases; J trimming: 10 bases; junction bases outside the gene matches: 3. From germline, CDR1 is MNHEY and CDR2 SVGAGI. The CDR3 is 12 residues long. The table came from immunoSEQ multiplex PCR; TCRdb's copy has only in-frame clones and leaves some out. This sample carries around 2,800 clones, 50% to 55% of them seen once, and the ten largest clones take around 18%. The data were taken from a study of coeliac disease. Material for sequencing was intraepithelial lymphocytes from the gut. The chain is built from TRBV6-5 and TRBJ2-1; 12 bases agree with TRBD2. The origin of this receptor is a man aged 60 to 75 with celiac disease on a gluten-free diet. In DNA form, the CDR3 reads TGTGCCAGCGAAGGACTAGCGGGAGAGCAGTTCTTC. As protein: CASEGLAGEQFF.